Sequencing of this TCR beta chain was carried out in a study of cytomegalovirus exposure and HLA in healthy donors. Study background: Most genotyped donors, roughly 83% of 398, had Caucasian-associated genetic ancestry.

Germline CDR1 reads SGDLS; CDR2 reads YYNGEE. This CDR3 is 15 amino acids long. V shed 4 bases and J shed 6 bases, with 14 bases lying between them. A note on this clone: Antigen: not known.

Primers: 60 Vbeta forward and 13 Jbeta reverse. Libraries were prepared by immunoSEQ multiplex PCR; TCRdb keeps only in-frame clonotypes and omits some of them. The data show tens of thousands of clones, with roughly nine tenths seen just once and more than 1.3% held by the top ten. Findings of the study overall: Reports credit the classifier with highly specific, highly sensitive diagnosis of cytomegalovirus status.

The chain couples TRBV9 to TRBJ1-6, with a weak D call TRBD1 (6 bases). The TCR sequence derives from a man between 25 and 39 years old in good health and CMV-seropositive. The sequencing input was PBMCs. CDR3 residues: CASSTQGQSNSPLHF. Here the CDR3 DNA reads TGTGCCAGCAGCACTCAAGGACAGTCTAATTCACCCCTCCACTTT.